This TCR beta chain was recorded in a study of shared clonotypes between healthy human individuals. Terminally differentiated effector memory CD45RA+ cells were excluded from the naive CD8 cells, which were CD45RO-negative and positively selected for CCR7. Some clones are missing from TCRdb's copy, which holds only in-frame ones; the method was immunoSEQ multiplex PCR. The sample consists of about 820,000 clones, over 90% of them appearing once. Study-wide results and limits: Some naive CD4 clonotypes, 4.5% to 5.5%, turned up in common across a few donors.

With respect to this clone: What it recognizes is unknown.

Germline V gene data show CDR1 as MNHNY and CDR2 as SVGAGI (reference sequence). After removal of 0 bases from V and 15 bases from J, the junction contained 16 bases not matched to a gene. There are 16 residues in the CDR3. The source is a man aged 25-45 years in good health. The sequencing input was naive CD8+ T cells sorted from blood. The chain recombines TRBV6-6 with TRBJ2-1, with 8 bases that match TRBD2. The CDR3 is CASSYSILAGRLVAFF. The CDR3 bases are TGTGCCAGCAGTTACTCGATCCTAGCGGGTCGGCTTGTCGCGTTCTTC.